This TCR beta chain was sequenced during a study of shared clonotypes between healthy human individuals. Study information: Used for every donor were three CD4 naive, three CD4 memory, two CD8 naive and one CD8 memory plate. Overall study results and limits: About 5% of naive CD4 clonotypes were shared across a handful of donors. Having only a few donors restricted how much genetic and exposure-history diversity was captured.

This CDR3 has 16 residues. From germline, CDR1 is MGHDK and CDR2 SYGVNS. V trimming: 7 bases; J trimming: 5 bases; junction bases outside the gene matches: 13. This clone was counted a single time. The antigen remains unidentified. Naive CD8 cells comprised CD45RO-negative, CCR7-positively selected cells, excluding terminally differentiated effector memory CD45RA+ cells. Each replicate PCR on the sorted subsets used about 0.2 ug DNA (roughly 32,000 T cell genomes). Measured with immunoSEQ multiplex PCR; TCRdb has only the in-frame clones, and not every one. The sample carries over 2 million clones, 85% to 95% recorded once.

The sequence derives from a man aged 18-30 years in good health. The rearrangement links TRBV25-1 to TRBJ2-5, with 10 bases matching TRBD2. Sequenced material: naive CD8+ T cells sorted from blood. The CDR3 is CASTPQGGLAWETQYF. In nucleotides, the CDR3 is TGTGCCAGCACCCCCCAGGGGGGACTAGCGTGGGAGACCCAGTACTTC.